Listed below are T cell receptor beta chains from one sample, sequenced in a study of blood T cell repertoires in COVID-19. Profiling relied on immunoSEQ multiplex PCR, and the TCRdb table lists in-frame clones only, not all of them. Of under 35,000 clones in the sample, over 75% were seen once. The specimen was peripheral blood. The receptor set was obtained from a woman aged 60 to 75 with active COVID-19. CDR3s include the opening cysteine and the closing phenylalanine or tryptophan. The order of the fields is V gene, J gene, clone size, D gene, CDR3 protein, CDR3 DNA. A D gene is named only where the DNA matches it firmly. Size is omitted from some rows. Given values are once, few, many or a class for expanded clones.

V: TRBV2; J: TRBJ2-7; size: NA; D: NA; CDR3: CASKMKPSSYEQYF; DNA: TGTGCCAGCAAGATGAAGCCGAGCTCCTACGAGCAGTACTTC
V: TRBV7-3; J: TRBJ2-1; size: NA; D: TRBD2; CDR3: CASSLLGTSGNNEQFF; DNA: TGTGCCAGCAGCCTCCTCGGGACTAGCGGTAACAATGAGCAGTTCTTC
V: TRBV18; J: TRBJ2-1; size: NA; D: NA; CDR3: CASSPRGSLYNEQFF; DNA: TGTGCCAGCTCACCAAGGGGGTCGTTATACAATGAGCAGTTCTTC
V: TRBV3-1/TRBV3-2; J: TRBJ1-3; size: NA; D: NA; CDR3: CASSQALGSGNTIYF; DNA: TGTGCCAGCAGCCAAGCACTCGGCTCTGGAAACACCATATATTTT
V: TRBV30; J: TRBJ1-5; size: NA; D: NA; CDR3: CAWSADSMGNQPQHF; DNA: TGTGCCTGGAGCGCGGACAGTATGGGCAATCAGCCCCAGCATTTT
V: TRBV28; J: TRBJ2-7; size: NA; D: TRBD1; CDR3: CASSETGAAEQYF; DNA: TGTGCCAGCAGTGAGACAGGGGCGGCCGAGCAGTACTTC
V: TRBV28; J: TRBJ1-1; size: once; D: TRBD1; CDR3: CASSRDRGTEAFF; DNA: TGTGCCAGCAGTCGGGACAGGGGGACTGAAGCTTTCTTT
V: TRBV27; J: TRBJ2-7; size: NA; D: NA; CDR3: CASSILGVGEQYF; DNA: TGTGCCAGCAGTATCCTCGGGGTCGGGGAGCAGTACTTC
V: TRBV6-2/TRBV6-3; J: TRBJ2-7; size: NA; D: NA; CDR3: CASSYDSEQYF; DNA: TGTGCCAGCAGTTACGACTCCGAGCAGTACTTC
V: TRBV11-2; J: TRBJ2-5; size: NA; D: NA; CDR3: CASSIIQETQYF; DNA: TGTGCCAGCAGCATTATCCAAGAGACCCAGTACTTC
V: TRBV2; J: TRBJ1-1; size: NA; D: NA; CDR3: CARAAGRNTEAFF; DNA: TGTGCCAGGGCGGCGGGGCGGAACACTGAAGCTTTCTTT
V: TRBV5-1; J: TRBJ2-7; size: NA; D: NA; CDR3: CASSPTARDQQYF; DNA: TGCGCCAGCAGCCCGACTGCCCGTGACCAGCAGTACTTC
V: TRBV3-1/TRBV3-2; J: TRBJ2-1; size: NA; D: TRBD2; CDR3: CASSQDRVSGRPPFF; DNA: TGTGCCAGCAGCCAAGATCGGGTTAGCGGGAGACCACCGTTCTTC
V: TRBV18; J: TRBJ1-1; size: few; D: TRBD1; CDR3: CASSSLLSGQGIMNTEAFF; DNA: TGTGCCAGCTCATCCCTCCTCTCAGGACAGGGAATCATGAACACTGAAGCTTTCTTT
V: TRBV2; J: TRBJ1-1; size: NA; D: TRBD1; CDR3: CASRGDSPEAFF; DNA: TGTGCCAGCAGGGGGGACAGCCCTGAAGCTTTCTTT
V: TRBV5-1; J: TRBJ2-3; size: NA; D: TRBD2; CDR3: CASSAGTISDTQYF; DNA: TGCGCCAGCAGCGCCGGGACTATCTCGGATACGCAGTATTTT
V: TRBV14; J: TRBJ2-5; size: NA; D: NA; CDR3: CASSQDRLGRQKTQYF; DNA: TGTGCCAGCAGCCAAGATAGGCTAGGCCGTCAGAAGACCCAGTACTTC
V: TRBV7-2; J: TRBJ2-7; size: few; D: TRBD2; CDR3: CASSLAGGGEQYF; DNA: TGTGCCAGCAGCTTAGCGGGCGGGGGGGAGCAGTACTTC
V: TRBV5-5; J: TRBJ2-7; size: NA; D: TRBD2; CDR3: CASSLGGGGAYEQYF; DNA: TGTGCCAGCAGCTTGGGTGGCGGGGGGGCCTACGAGCAGTACTTC
V: TRBV5-4; J: TRBJ2-7; size: NA; D: TRBD2; CDR3: CASSFIELAGSEQYF; DNA: TGTGCCAGCAGCTTCATCGAGCTAGCGGGAAGCGAGCAGTACTTC
V: TRBV6-5; J: TRBJ1-2; size: once; D: TRBD1; CDR3: CASSRDRGYTF; DNA: TGTGCCAGCAGCCGGGACAGGGGCTACACCTTC
V: TRBV6-5; J: TRBJ2-5; size: NA; D: TRBD1; CDR3: CASAWGQGSQETQYF; DNA: TGTGCCAGCGCATGGGGACAGGGGTCTCAAGAGACCCAGTACTTC
V: TRBV4-2; J: TRBJ2-2; size: few; D: TRBD2; CDR3: CASSVQDRGGERELFF; DNA: TGTGCCAGCAGCGTGCAAGATCGCGGGGGGGAGAGGGAGCTGTTTTTT
V: TRBV7-3; J: TRBJ2-7; size: NA; D: NA; CDR3: CASSLTGRVSEQYF; DNA: TGTGCCAGCAGCTTAACCGGCAGGGTCTCCGAGCAGTACTTC
V: TRBV7-9; J: TRBJ2-1; size: NA; D: NA; CDR3: CASSLIARGLQDNEQFF; DNA: TGTGCCAGCAGCTTAATCGCCCGAGGACTACAAGACAATGAGCAGTTCTTC
V: TRBV11-3; J: TRBJ2-2; size: NA; D: NA; CDR3: CASSPIFGGADTGELFF; DNA: TGTGCCAGCAGCCCTATCTTTGGGGGGGCGGACACCGGGGAGCTGTTTTTT
V: TRBV27; J: TRBJ1-1; size: once; D: NA; CDR3: CASRATPGTMGAFF; DNA: TGTGCCAGCAGGGCTACCCCCGGGACAATGGGAGCTTTCTTT
V: TRBV18; J: TRBJ1-1; size: NA; D: NA; CDR3: CASSPGQRNTEAFF; DNA: TGTGCCAGCTCACCTGGACAGAGGAACACTGAAGCTTTCTTT
V: TRBV2; J: TRBJ1-4; size: NA; D: TRBD1; CDR3: CASSIGQVINEKLFF; DNA: TGTGCCAGCAGTATCGGACAGGTCATTAATGAAAAACTGTTTTTT
V: TRBV12-5; J: TRBJ1-5; size: few; D: NA; CDR3: CASGLRETGLQPQHF; DNA: TGTGCTAGTGGTTTAAGGGAGACAGGACTTCAGCCCCAGCATTTT
V: TRBV4-1; J: TRBJ2-7; size: once; D: TRBD2; CDR3: CASSPIAGRDYEQYF; DNA: TGCGCCAGCAGCCCCATAGCGGGGAGGGACTACGAGCAGTACTTC
V: TRBV14; J: TRBJ2-3; size: NA; D: NA; CDR3: CASSLQGTSTDTQYF; DNA: TGTGCCAGCAGCCTCCAGGGTACTAGCACAGATACGCAGTATTTT
V: TRBV18; J: TRBJ1-1; size: once; D: NA; CDR3: CASSPVVNTEAFF; DNA: TGTGCCAGCTCACCTGTAGTGAACACTGAAGCTTTCTTT
V: TRBV1; J: TRBJ1-5; size: NA; D: NA; CDR3: CTSSQRFRDSYRAGNQPQHF; DNA: TGCACCAGCAGCCAACGATTCCGGGACAGCTATAGAGCAGGCAATCAGCCCCAGCATTTT
V: TRBV5-1; J: TRBJ2-6; size: NA; D: NA; CDR3: CASSYTQGANVLTF; DNA: TGCGCCAGCAGCTATACGCAGGGGGCCAACGTCCTGACTTTC
V: TRBV10-3; J: TRBJ2-7; size: NA; D: TRBD2; CDR3: CATASGGAAEQYF; DNA: TGTGCCACCGCCAGCGGGGGGGCCGCCGAGCAGTACTTC
V: TRBV28; J: TRBJ2-3; size: NA; D: TRBD1; CDR3: CASSLVRGLDTDTQYF; DNA: TGTGCCAGCAGCCTGGTAAGGGGGCTTGACACAGATACGCAGTATTTT
V: TRBV5-1; J: TRBJ2-5; size: NA; D: NA; CDR3: CASSLSAKEETQYF; DNA: TGCGCCAGCAGCTTGAGCGCCAAGGAAGAGACCCAGTACTTC
V: TRBV2; J: TRBJ2-5; size: NA; D: TRBD2; CDR3: CASSVSRGGRETQYF; DNA: TGTGCCAGCAGTGTCTCCCGGGGGGGCAGGGAGACCCAGTACTTC
V: TRBV28; J: TRBJ2-1; size: NA; D: NA; CDR3: CASRLRVEQFF; DNA: TGTGCCAGCAGGTTGCGGGTTGAGCAGTTCTTC
V: TRBV18; J: TRBJ2-7; size: once; D: TRBD2; CDR3: CASSPTSGRIHEQYF; DNA: TGTGCCAGCTCACCAACAAGCGGGAGAATCCACGAGCAGTACTTC
V: TRBV19; J: TRBJ2-2; size: NA; D: NA; CDR3: CASSIGAYTGELFF; DNA: TGTGCCAGTAGTATAGGGGCCTACACCGGGGAGCTGTTTTTT
V: TRBV9; J: TRBJ2-3; size: NA; D: NA; CDR3: CASSVGGSTDTQYF; DNA: TGTGCCAGCAGCGTAGGAGGGAGCACAGATACGCAGTATTTT
V: TRBV3-1/TRBV3-2; J: TRBJ1-1; size: NA; D: NA; CDR3: CASESVNTEAFF; DNA: TGTGCCAGTGAGTCGGTGAACACTGAAGCTTTCTTT
V: TRBV7-2; J: TRBJ2-1; size: NA; D: TRBD1; CDR3: CASSLAETGYNEQFF; DNA: TGTGCCAGCAGCTTAGCGGAGACAGGGTACAATGAGCAGTTCTTC
V: TRBV6-6; J: TRBJ2-1; size: NA; D: NA; CDR3: CASTSRGYNEQFF; DNA: TGTGCCAGCACCTCTAGGGGGTACAATGAGCAGTTCTTC
V: TRBV23-1; J: TRBJ2-3; size: NA; D: TRBD2; CDR3: CASSHRTSGRTTDTQYF; DNA: TGCGCCAGCAGTCACCGCACTAGCGGGAGGACGACAGATACGCAGTATTTT
V: TRBV11-3; J: TRBJ2-3; size: NA; D: TRBD2; CDR3: CASSLGLAGLTDTQYF; DNA: TGTGCCAGCAGCTTAGGCCTAGCGGGCCTCACAGATACGCAGTATTTT
V: TRBV6-5; J: TRBJ2-7; size: NA; D: TRBD1; CDR3: CASSRDRLYEQYF; DNA: TGTGCCAGCAGTCGGGACAGACTCTACGAGCAGTACTTC
V: TRBV9; J: TRBJ2-7; size: NA; D: TRBD1; CDR3: CASSEQGVDEQYF; DNA: TGTGCCAGCAGCGAACAGGGGGTGGACGAGCAGTACTTC
V: TRBV2; J: TRBJ2-1; size: NA; D: TRBD2; CDR3: CASRNPAGSGRYNEQFF; DNA: TGTGCCAGCAGGAACCCCGCGGGTAGCGGGAGATATAATGAGCAGTTCTTC
V: TRBV6-5; J: TRBJ2-5; size: NA; D: NA; CDR3: CASSFRAEETQYF; DNA: TGTGCCAGCAGTTTCAGGGCAGAAGAGACCCAGTACTTC